The source of this T cell receptor beta chain is a study of beta chain features in type 1 diabetes. Broader study findings: Within the patient group, naive, central memory and Treg TCRB repertoires appeared more similar to each other than within healthy donors. In these data, an HLA type influence on TCRB rearrangement remained unresolved. There was a moderate but significant shortening of TCRB CDR3s in all four CD4+ subsets of Type 1 diabetes patients.

There are a few counts of this clone. Its antigen is undetermined. CD45RO/CCR7/CD25/CD127/CD95/CD27 sorting isolated CD4+ naive, central memory, regulatory and stem cell-like memory cells. V shed 0 bases and J shed 7 bases, with 19 bases lying between them. Germline V gives CDR1 SGHTA, CDR2 FQGTGA. The CDR3 is 17 amino acids. The whole isolated RNA underwent reverse transcription, so sequencing captured expressed TCRB transcripts. Regulatory, naive and central memory T cell samples averaged roughly 3.8 million reads. TCRdb's table, derived via immunoSEQ multiplex PCR, lists solely in-frame clones and lacks some. The table lists 150,000 to 200,000 clones, 7% to 9.5% of them singletons.

This clonotype was sampled from a woman in her twenties or thirties with type 1 diabetes. V is TRBV7-3 and J is TRBJ2-1, with a weak D call TRBD2 (5 bases). Sequenced input: central memory CD4+ T cells from blood. CDR3 amino acids: CASSLTRATSSRNEQFF. The CDR3 region has the DNA TGTGCCAGCAGCTTAACGCGGGCTACTAGTTCTCGGAATGAGCAGTTCTTC. The whole variable domain, filled in from reference TRBV7-3 and TRBJ2-1, reads GAGVSQTPSNKVTEKGKYVELRCDPISGHTALYWYRQSLGQGPEFLIYFQGTGAADDSGLPNDRFFAVRPEGSVSTLKIQRTERGDSAVYLCASSLTRATSSRNEQFFGPGTRLTVL.